Listed here are 22 T cell receptor beta chains from one sample, sequenced in a study of long-term antiretroviral therapy in people with HIV. Version v3.0 of the immunoSEQ assay ran at survey level. This table comes from immunoSEQ multiplex PCR, and its TCRdb copy is limited to in-frame clones, with some not included. The table has about 16,000 clones, about 80% seen once. The sample in question was unsorted PBMCs, obtained 1.5 years before starting antiretroviral therapy. All receptors come from a woman aged 45-65 years with HIV.

The sample holds one count of this clone. The chain carries TRBV27 and TRBJ1-2, with TRBD1 matching over 8 bases. The germline CDR1 and CDR2 sequences are MNHEY and SMNVEV (reference sequence). This CDR3 has 14 residues. Trimming cost V 4 bases and J 8 bases; bases outside gene matches: 9. The CDR3 spells CASSSPQGAGGYTF. CDR3 DNA sequence: TGTGCCAGCAGTTCCCCCCAGGGGGCGGGGGGCTACACCTTC.

The rearrangement uses TRBV4-2 and TRBJ2-3; D is uncertain. Germline CDR1 is LGHNA and CDR2 is YNFKEQ. Trimming cost V 0 bases and J 0 bases, with 13 bases left between them. This CDR3 spans 17 amino acids. The CDR3 region has the DNA TGTGCCAGCAGCCAAGATCCTTCCCTTCATAGCACAGATACGCAGTATTTT. This encodes CASSQDPSLHSTDTQYF.

This chain uses TRBV5-8 with TRBJ1-1; weak D call: TRBD1 (6 bases). CDR1 is SGHTS and CDR2 is YDEGEE in the germline V gene. The CDR3 loop spans 14 amino acids. Deletions cut 2 bases from V and 1 base from J, with 9 bases between. The CDR3 nucleotides read TGTGCCAGCAGCTTCGGGGGCCGGAACACTGAAGCTTTCTTT. It translates to CASSFGGRNTEAFF.

This clone was seen only a few times. The rearrangement links TRBV7-9 to TRBJ1-5; 7 positions agree with TRBD1. The CDR3 totals 14 residues. CDR1 is SEHNR, CDR2 FQNEAQ, per germline (reference sequence). The junction had 7 bases not matched to a gene; V was cut back by 7 bases and J by 4 bases. This CDR3 reads CASTPGGGNQPQHF. CDR3 DNA: TGTGCCAGCACCCCAGGGGGGGGGAATCAGCCCCAGCATTTT. Using reference TRBV7-9 and TRBJ1-5 for the parts outside the CDR3, the full variable domain is DTGVSQNPRHKITKRGQNVTFRCDPISEHNRLYWYRQTLGQGPEFLTYFQNEAQLEKSRLLSDRFSAERPKGSFSTLEIQRTEQGDSAMYLCASTPGGGNQPQHFGDGTRLSIL.

The J gene is TRBJ2-7, the V gene TRBV28; 8 nucleotides align to TRBD1. V lost 8 bases and J lost 3; bases outside the gene matches: 3. Germline V gene sequence: CDR1 MDHEN, CDR2 SYDVKM. The CDR3 is 12 residues long. This chain's CDR3 is CASGTGDYEQYF. CDR3 sequence (DNA): TGTGCCAGCGGGACAGGAGACTACGAGCAGTACTTC.

J is TRBJ2-2 and V is TRBV5-1; 9 nucleotides match TRBD2. V lost 4 bases, J lost 1 base, and 2 bases stayed unmatched. The germline CDR1 and CDR2 sequences are SGHRS and YFSETQ. CDR3 length: 15 amino acids. CDR3 nucleotides: TGCGCCAGCAGCCTTAGCGGGGGGAACACCGGGGAGCTGTTTTTT. It translates to CASSLSGGNTGELFF.

Here the CDR3 DNA reads TGTGCCAGCAGCGCGACAGTTAGCACAGATACGCAGTATTTT. Translated: CASSATVSTDTQYF. The chain recombines TRBV13 with TRBJ2-3, with D maybe TRBD1 (5 bases). CDR3 length: 14 residues. Germline V gene sequence: CDR1 PRHDT, CDR2 FYEKMQ (reference sequence). Between the trimmed V and J ends, which lost 5 bases and 0 bases, there was a span of 9 bases.

The chain has TRBV15 and TRBJ2-5, with D possibly being TRBD1 or TRBD2 (6 bases each). The CDR3 contains 14 residues. The germline CDR1 and CDR2 sequences are LNHNV and YYDKDF (reference sequence). The V end was cut by 8 bases, the J end by 5 bases, with 18 bases between. The CDR3 loop is CATSRSGARETQYF. The CDR3 coding sequence is TGTGCCACCTCACGATCGGGGGCGCGGGAGACCCAGTACTTC.

The chain combines TRBV7-3 with TRBJ2-3; D remains unclear. The CDR3 is made up of 15 amino acids. The germline V gene encodes CDR1 SGHTA and CDR2 FQGTGA. The V end was cut by 0 bases, the J end by 2 bases, with 9 bases between. The CDR3 is CASSLTALSTDTQYF. The CDR3 DNA is TGTGCCAGCAGCTTAACAGCGCTTTCCACAGATACGCAGTATTTT.

The chain couples TRBV13 to TRBJ2-4, with 7 bases identical to TRBD1. J lost 1 base, V lost 2 bases, and 2 bases had no gene match. The CDR3 has 15 amino acids. Germline V lookup: CDR1 PRHDT, CDR2 FYEKMQ (reference sequence). CDR3 amino acids: CASSLRGHAKNIQYF. CDR3 coding DNA: TGTGCCAGCAGCTTAAGGGGGCACGCCAAAAACATTCAGTACTTC.

The V and J genes are TRBV30 and TRBJ1-5; weak D call: TRBD1 (5 bases). Germline lookup yields CDR1 GTSNPN and CDR2 SVGIG (reference sequence). V lost 6 bases and J lost 4, with 13 bases in between. The CDR3 loop spans 13 amino acids. CDR3 nucleotides: TGTGCCTGTCAGGGAGGGGCAAATCAGCCCCAGCATTTT. This codes for CACQGGANQPQHF.

The chain employs TRBV5-6 and TRBJ1-4, with D perhaps matching TRBD1 (6 bases). The CDR3 length is 15 residues. The germline V gene has CDR1 SGHDT and CDR2 YYEEEE. V shed 3 bases and J shed 6 bases, with 15 bases lying between them. The CDR3 sequence: CASSWGPGADEKLFF. DNA for the CDR3: TGTGCCAGCAGCTGGGGTCCAGGGGCTGATGAAAAACTGTTTTTT.

The V and J genes are TRBV6-5 and TRBJ1-2, with D unclear. Trimming shortened V by 6 bases and J by 2 bases, and 7 bases separated the two germline ends. Germline loops: CDR1 MNHEY, CDR2 SVGAGI. This CDR3 is 12 amino acids long. This CDR3 is CASSRGNYGYTF. CDR3 DNA: TGTGCCAGCAGCCGCGGGAACTATGGCTACACCTTC.

The J gene is TRBJ2-3, the V gene TRBV19, with TRBD1 as a possible D gene (6 bases). This CDR3 spans 14 amino acids. Germline CDR1 is LNHDA and CDR2 is SQIVND (reference sequence). V was trimmed by 7 bases and J by 8 bases, leaving 19 bases between them. This CDR3 is CASTTGTGYGTQYF. The CDR3 DNA reads as TGTGCCAGTACCACAGGGACGGGGTATGGTACGCAGTATTTT.

V is TRBV6-6 and J is TRBJ2-5, with no clear D. With 4 bases removed from V and 1 base from J, the gap between germline ends came to 7 bases. Per germline, CDR1 MNHNY and CDR2 SVGAGI (reference sequence). This CDR3 has 13 amino acids. Here the CDR3 reads CASSFRIQETQYF. CDR3 nucleotides: TGTGCCAGCAGTTTCAGAATCCAAGAGACCCAGTACTTC.

The chain uses TRBV6-6 and TRBJ2-1; TRBD2 aligns across 11 bases. V lost 2 bases to trimming and J lost 7 bases; unmatched junction nucleotides: 7. CDR1 is MNHNY and CDR2 is SVGAGI in the germline V gene (reference sequence). The CDR3 is 16 residues long. The CDR3 spells CASSYRSSGGINEQFF. CDR3 in DNA: TGTGCCAGCAGTTACAGGTCTAGCGGGGGGATAAATGAGCAGTTCTTC.

This chain joins TRBV6-5 and TRBJ2-7; D is perhaps TRBD1 (6 bases). The CDR3 spans 13 residues. Germline CDR1 is MNHEY and CDR2 is SVGAGI. Trimming stripped 5 bases from V and 3 bases from J, with 11 bases between. The CDR3 spells CASSQGLLYEQYF. The CDR3 DNA follows: TGTGCCAGCAGTCAGGGGTTGCTCTACGAGCAGTACTTC.

The chain recombines TRBV29-1 with TRBJ2-6; 8 bases agree with TRBD1. The CDR3 is 16 residues long. Germline-derived CDR1 and CDR2 are SQVTM and ANQGSEA. J was trimmed by 0 bases and V by 8 bases; bases with no gene match: 9. The CDR3, as DNA: TGCAGCACTTGGGACAGGTTGGTCTCTGGGGCCAACGTCCTGACTTTC. Protein: CSTWDRLVSGANVLTF.

The CDR3 coding sequence is TGCGCCAGCAGCTCTAACGGTCGCGGGGGGCTGACTAGCTTCAGGGAGACCCAGTACTTC. This gives the protein CASSSNGRGGLTSFRETQYF. The chain uses TRBV5-1 and TRBJ2-5; the match to TRBD2 covers 8 bases. Per germline, CDR1 SGHRS and CDR2 YFSETQ. J was trimmed by 5 bases and V by 3 bases; bases with no gene match: 24. The CDR3 is 20 amino acids.

The chain carries TRBV7-8 and TRBJ2-2; 7 bases map to TRBD1. This CDR3 comprises 15 residues. Germline V gene sequence: CDR1 SGHVS, CDR2 FQNEAQ. Trimming removed 6 bases from V and 3 bases from J; junction bases left unmatched: 7. The CDR3 spells CASSFRDSDTGELFF. In DNA, the CDR3 is TGTGCCAGCAGTTTCCGGGACAGTGACACCGGGGAGCTGTTTTTT. The entire variable domain, with the rest obtained from reference TRBV7-8 and TRBJ2-2, is as follows: GAGVSQSPRYKVAKRGQDVALRCDPISGHVSLFWYQQALGQGPEFLTYFQNEAQLDKSGLPSDRFFAERPEGSVSTLKIQRTQQEDSAVYLCASSFRDSDTGELFFGEGSRLTVL.

This sequence joins TRBV7-9 and TRBJ1-3; unclear D gene. With 2 bases removed from V and 0 bases from J, the gap between germline ends came to 5 bases. The CDR3 sequence is 14 residues long. Germline CDR1 and CDR2: SEHNR and FQNEAQ (reference sequence). CDR3 sequence reads: CASSLNNSGNTIYF. CDR3 bases: TGTGCCAGCAGCTTAAACAACTCTGGAAACACCATATATTTT. The whole variable domain, remainder taken from reference TRBV7-9 and TRBJ1-3, is DTGVSQNPRHKITKRGQNVTFRCDPISEHNRLYWYRQTLGQGPEFLTYFQNEAQLEKSRLLSDRFSAERPKGSFSTLEIQRTEQGDSAMYLCASSLNNSGNTIYFGEGSWLTVV.

The table lists this clone with a few counts. The chain links TRBV7-9 to TRBJ2-3; D unresolved. The V gene's germline CDR1 is SEHNR and CDR2 FQNEAQ (reference sequence). This CDR3 region has 18 residues. Trimming stripped 5 bases from V and 1 base from J, with 22 bases between. The CDR3: CASSTQPLVQRGTDTQYF. The CDR3 DNA sequence: TGTGCCAGCAGCACCCAACCCCTAGTCCAACGGGGCACAGATACGCAGTATTTT.